Following are 20 T cell receptor beta chains from one sample sequenced in a study of cytomegalovirus exposure and HLA in healthy donors. Primers: 60 Vbeta forward and 13 Jbeta reverse. The data were produced by immunoSEQ multiplex PCR, yet TCRdb's version contains in-frame clones alone and is incomplete. Of around 130,000 clones in the sample, around four fifths were seen once. The specimen was PBMCs. The receptors were gathered from a male donor in good health and CMV-seropositive.

This clone was found a few times. This sequence joins TRBV18 and TRBJ1-1; D is perhaps TRBD1 (5 bases). From germline, CDR1 is KGHSH and CDR2 LQKENI. Trimming left V 5 bases short and J 1 base short, with 8 bases between. This CDR3 is 13 amino acids long. CDR3 sequence reads: CASSVDRNTEAFF. The CDR3 nucleotides are TGTGCCAGCTCAGTCGACAGGAACACTGAAGCTTTCTTT.

This rearrangement joins TRBV7-3 to TRBJ2-3, with a possible D match to TRBD1 (5 bases). The CDR3 has 13 amino acids. Germline V gene data show CDR1 as SGHTA and CDR2 as FQGTGA. Trimming removed 4 bases at V and 4 bases at J, with 9 bases between. CDR3 in DNA: TGTGCCAGCAGCTCCGGACAACCAGATACGCAGTATTTT. Translated, it gives CASSSGQPDTQYF.

The chain carries TRBV15 and TRBJ2-7; no clear D gene. CDR1 and CDR2 from the germline V gene are LNHNV and YYDKDF (reference sequence). The CDR3 totals 13 residues. The V end was cut by 2 bases, the J end by 1 base, with 6 bases between. CDR3: CATSRQSSYEQYF. In nucleotides, the CDR3 is TGTGCCACCAGCAGACAGTCATCCTACGAGCAGTACTTC.

In this sample, this clone turned up once. The chain carries TRBV29-1 and TRBJ2-7, with a weak D call TRBD2 (6 bases). V was trimmed by 5 bases and J by 2 bases, leaving 10 bases between them. This CDR3 region has 12 residues. The germline V gene has CDR1 SQVTM and CDR2 ANQGSEA. CDR3 sequence reads: CSVTWGAYEQYF. The CDR3 DNA reads TGCAGCGTTACTTGGGGGGCCTACGAGCAGTACTTC.

The J gene is TRBJ2-7, the V gene TRBV4-2; 7 positions match TRBD1. This CDR3 comprises 14 residues. CDR1 and CDR2 from the germline V gene are LGHNA and YNFKEQ. V dropped 3 bases and J dropped 5; count of bases not matched to a gene: 7. Here the CDR3 reads CASSHTDRANEQYF. The CDR3, as DNA: TGTGCCAGCAGCCACACCGACAGGGCGAACGAGCAGTACTTC.

A note on this clone: This CDR3 is also generated by other DNA sequences in the sample. The rearrangement links TRBV6-5 to TRBJ2-7; D is perhaps TRBD2 (6 bases). From germline, CDR1 is MNHEY and CDR2 SVGAGI. The CDR3 extends over 14 amino acids. V gave up 0 bases and J gave up 1 base, with 7 bases separating them. The CDR3 DNA follows: TGTGCCAGCAGTTACTCGCGGGGTTCCTACGAGCAGTACTTC. It is translated as CASSYSRGSYEQYF.

This clone was seen only once. Relative to the germline gene, one junction end is altered; a read error may explain this. Other DNA sequences of this sample code for an identical CDR3. V usage is TRBV13 and J usage is TRBJ2-5; 11 bases fit TRBD1. This CDR3 has 16 amino acids. CDR1 and CDR2 from the germline V gene are PRHDT and FYEKMQ (reference sequence). The CDR3 here is CASSSPGQGVKETQYF. In DNA, the CDR3 is TGTGCCAGCAGCTCCCCGGGACAGGGGGTCAAAGAGACTCAGTACTTC.

The chain employs TRBV7-6 and TRBJ1-6; D gene unclear. The CDR3 sequence is 12 residues long. The germline CDR1 and CDR2 sequences are SGHVS and FNYEAQ. Trimming took off 4 bases at V and 9 bases at J, with 7 bases between the two ends. The CDR3 here is CASSSEGSPLHF. CDR3 bases: TGTGCCAGCAGCTCAGAGGGTTCACCCCTCCACTTT.

J is TRBJ2-2 and V is TRBV5-4, with 9 positions matching TRBD2. CDR3 length: 17 residues. The germline V gene encodes CDR1 SGHNT and CDR2 YYREEE (reference sequence). The trim removed 0 bases at V and 6 bases at J, leaving 9 bases unmatched. The CDR3 reads CASSLGGSGSPSGELFF. The CDR3 coding sequence is TGTGCCAGCAGCTTGGGTGGTAGCGGGAGTCCGTCCGGGGAGCTGTTTTTT. The whole variable domain, remainder taken from reference TRBV5-4 and TRBJ2-2, is ETGVTQSPTHLIKTRGQQVTLRCSSQSGHNTVSWYQQALGQGPQFIFQYYREEENGRGNFPPRFSGLQFPNYSSELNVNALELDDSALYLCASSLGGSGSPSGELFFGEGSRLTVL.

The gene calls are TRBV5-8 and TRBJ1-3, with 8 positions matching TRBD1. V trimming: 4 bases; J trimming: 0 bases; junction bases outside the gene matches: 6. The CDR3 has 16 residues. CDR1 and CDR2 from the germline V gene are SGHTS and YDEGEE. The CDR3 DNA is TGTGCCAGCAGCCAGGGGGACAGGAGCTCTGGAAACACCATATATTTT. Its protein is CASSQGDRSSGNTIYF.

The V call is TRBV19, the J call TRBJ2-1; 11 bases are a match to TRBD2. V was pared by 5 bases and J by 3 bases, with 3 bases of the junction left unmatched. The CDR3 is 15 residues long. The germline CDR1 and CDR2 sequences are LNHDA and SQIVND (reference sequence). This CDR3 is CASSPTSGSYNEQFF. CDR3 nucleotide sequence: TGTGCCAGTAGTCCCACTAGCGGGAGCTACAATGAGCAGTTCTTC.

This rearrangement joins TRBV11-1 to TRBJ1-1; 8 nucleotides line up with TRBD1. V lost 6 bases, J lost 4 bases, and 10 bases stayed unmatched. Germline lookup yields CDR1 SGHAT and CDR2 FQDESV (reference sequence). There are 15 residues in the CDR3. The CDR3 DNA sequence: TGTGCCAGCAGGAAGACTCGACAGGGGACCACTGAAGCTTTCTTT. Encoded protein: CASRKTRQGTTEAFF. The variable domain in full, with the rest retrieved from reference TRBV11-1 and TRBJ1-1, is EAEVAQSPRYKITEKSQAVAFWCDPISGHATLYWYRQILGQGPELLVQFQDESVVDDSQLPKDRFSAERLKGVDSTLKIQPAELGDSAMYLCASRKTRQGTTEAFFGQGTRLTVV.

The chain links TRBV4-1 to TRBJ2-7; 10 bases map to TRBD2. The CDR3 spans 16 residues. The ends lost 1 base at V and 4 bases at J; junction bases unmatched: 7. Germline V gene sequence: CDR1 MGHRA, CDR2 YSYEKL. The DNA for the CDR3 is TGCGCCAGCAGCCAAGGACTAGCGGGCTTATATTACGAGCAGTACTTC. Translation gives CASSQGLAGLYYEQYF.

This clone was detected only a few times. V gene TRBV5-4 combines with J gene TRBJ1-1; a possible D gene is TRBD1 (6 bases). CDR1 SGHNT and CDR2 YYREEE come from the germline V gene (reference sequence). The ends were cut back, 0 bases at V and 4 bases at J, with 10 bases in the middle. This CDR3 region has 14 residues. CDR3 DNA sequence: TGTGCCAGCAGCTTGGATTGGGGGCTCACTGAAGCTTTCTTT. This sequence encodes CASSLDWGLTEAFF. Filled out from reference TRBV5-4 and TRBJ1-1, the complete variable domain reads ETGVTQSPTHLIKTRGQQVTLRCSSQSGHNTVSWYQQALGQGPQFIFQYYREEENGRGNFPPRFSGLQFPNYSSELNVNALELDDSALYLCASSLDWGLTEAFFGQGTRLTVV.

The V gene is TRBV7-2, the J gene TRBJ2-3; 12 bases are shared with TRBD2. V gave up 0 bases and J gave up 10 bases; unmatched junction bases: 11. The CDR3 contains 17 residues. CDR1 and CDR2 (germline): SGHTA, FQGNSA. The CDR3 DNA reads TGTGCCAGCAGCTTAGCGCAGGTTACTAGCGGGGGGAGAGCGCAGTATTTT. Its translation is CASSLAQVTSGGRAQYF.

This clone was recorded only once. The chain recombines TRBV28 with TRBJ2-3, with 9 bases matching TRBD2. V shed 8 bases, J shed 7 bases, and the junction held 7 bases outside the gene matches. The CDR3 is 13 amino acids. Germline V CDR1 and CDR2: MDHEN, SYDVKM. Here the CDR3 reads CASLGTSLHTQYF. In nucleotides, the CDR3 is TGTGCCAGCCTGGGGACTAGCTTGCATACGCAGTATTTT.

V and J are TRBV5-6 and TRBJ2-7, with 8 bases lining up with TRBD2. Trimming cost V 5 bases and J 0 bases; bases outside gene matches: 7. Germline lookup yields CDR1 SGHDT and CDR2 YYEEEE. This CDR3 region has 15 residues. The CDR3: CASSPTSGLSYEQYF. For the CDR3, the DNA is TGTGCCAGCAGTCCTACTAGCGGACTCTCCTACGAGCAGTACTTC.

J is TRBJ1-2 and V is TRBV7-2, with D possibly matching TRBD1 (6 bases). CDR3 size: 12 residues. The V gene lost 1 base and the J gene lost 8 bases, with 8 bases spanning the gap. Germline V gene sequence: CDR1 SGHTA, CDR2 FQGNSA. The CDR3 is CASSLGQGGYTF. The CDR3 region has the DNA TGTGCCAGCAGCTTAGGGCAGGGGGGCTACACCTTC.

This sequence joins TRBV7-2 and TRBJ2-7; 9 bases agree with TRBD2. Germline V gives CDR1 SGHTA, CDR2 FQGNSA. The V gene end was trimmed by 6 bases and the J gene end by 4 bases; junction bases not matched to a gene: 10. CDR3 length equals 15 residues. CDR3 DNA: TGTGCCAGCAGGATTGGGGCGGGAGGGGGGTACGAGCAGTACTTC. Translation: CASRIGAGGGYEQYF.

V is TRBV5-6 and J is TRBJ2-3; the match to TRBD2 covers 7 bases. CDR3 length: 16 amino acids. J lost 5 bases, V lost 0 bases, and 9 bases had no gene match. The germline V gene has CDR1 SGHDT and CDR2 YYEEEE. The CDR3 spells CASSLGAGAWQDTQYF. The CDR3 DNA is TGTGCCAGCAGCTTGGGGGCGGGAGCATGGCAAGATACGCAGTATTTT. The whole variable domain, remainder taken from reference TRBV5-6 and TRBJ2-3, is DAGVTQSPTHLIKTRGQQVTLRCSPKSGHDTVSWYQQALGQGPQFIFQYYEEEERQRGNFPDRFSGHQFPNYSSELNVNALLLGDSALYLCASSLGAGAWQDTQYFGPGTRLTVL.